The source of this T cell receptor (beta chain) is a study of cytomegalovirus exposure and HLA in healthy donors. The PCR ran on 60 Vbeta and 13 Jbeta primers. Clones were sequenced by immunoSEQ multiplex PCR, and TCRdb holds only the in-frame ones, with some missing. Counted here are about 160,000 clones, 60% to 80% occurring once; the ten biggest clones make up about 1.5%. This CDR3 is 14 amino acids long. The germline CDR1 and CDR2 sequences are SGDLS and YYNGEE. V was trimmed by 3 bases and J by 3 bases, leaving 13 bases between them. This clone has a handful of counts. The antigen is not known. Study results and caveats: Cytomegalovirus association was listed for around 170 TCR beta chains.

The chain recombines TRBV9 with TRBJ2-7, with D possibly being TRBD1 (6 bases). The specimen was PBMCs. The source of this sequence is a male donor in good health and CMV-seronegative. In DNA form, the CDR3 reads TGTGCCAGCAGCGCCACCGGGACAAACTACGAGCAGTACTTC. Encoded protein: CASSATGTNYEQYF.